Each of the 8 T cell receptor beta chains below was sequenced from the same sample in a study of blood T cell repertoires in COVID-19 (dated by TCRdb to 2018 to 2021). Preparation of the library involved the immunoSEQ multiplex PCR assay. TCRdb's version of the immuneACCESS table is confined to in-frame rearrangements and falls short of the full clone set. An unresolved V gene accounts for under half of the shortfall where checked; the remainder is of unknown origin. In all, the sample holds about 260,000 clones, and 80% to 90% of those were seen once. The ten largest clones add up to 4.1% of the sample. Material: PBMCs or T cells enriched from blood (not recorded which). The source of these receptors is a man aged 30-40 years with acute COVID-19.

The V gene is TRBV5-1, the J gene TRBJ2-2, with 8 nucleotides matching TRBD1. Germline CDR1 and CDR2: SGHRS and YFSETQ. The CDR3 extends over 15 amino acids. V lost 1 base and J lost 4; bases outside the gene matches: 3. The CDR3 DNA follows: TGCGCCAGCAGCTTGTACAGGGGGACCACCGGGGAGCTGTTTTTT. Translated: CASSLYRGTTGELFF.

The rearrangement links TRBV6-1 to TRBJ2-1, with D possibly TRBD2 on 6 matching bases. Germline V gene data show CDR1 as MNHNS and CDR2 as SASEGT. With 3 bases removed from V and 4 bases from J, the gap between germline ends came to 13 bases. CDR3 length: 15 residues. The CDR3 sequence is CASSDDQGLYNEQFF. CDR3 in DNA: TGTGCCAGCAGTGATGACCAGGGACTTTACAATGAGCAGTTCTTC.

V and J are TRBV6-1 and TRBJ2-7; D is unclear. V was pared by 0 bases and J by 1 base, with 13 bases between. Per germline, CDR1 MNHNS and CDR2 SASEGT. The CDR3 runs to 16 residues. This chain's CDR3 is CASSEARSYLSYEQYV. The DNA of the CDR3 is TGTGCCAGCAGTGAAGCTAGAAGTTACCTTTCCTACGAGCAGTACGTC.

V is TRBV9 and J is TRBJ1-2, with 9 bases matching TRBD1. The CDR3 totals 15 residues. In germline, CDR1 is SGDLS, CDR2 YYNGEE. J was trimmed by 4 bases and V by 0 bases; bases with no gene match: 4. Here the CDR3 reads CASSVATGGGYGYTF. In nucleotides, the CDR3 is TGTGCCAGCAGCGTAGCGACAGGGGGAGGCTATGGCTACACCTTC.

The chain recombines TRBV6-5 with TRBJ1-3; D gene uncertain. Trimming removed 6 bases at V and 9 bases at J, with 15 bases between. CDR1 MNHEY and CDR2 SVGAGI come from the germline V gene. This CDR3 contains 13 residues. CDR3 sequence (DNA): TGTGCCAGCAGCGATGACTTGCTCGGCACCATATATTTT. As protein: CASSDDLLGTIYF.

The gene calls are TRBV11-3 and TRBJ2-1; 16 nucleotides align to TRBD2. V trimming: 5 bases; J trimming: 10 bases; junction bases outside the gene matches: 5. The CDR3 has 15 residues. The V gene's germline CDR1 is SGHNT and CDR2 YENEEA. CDR3 amino acids: CASSAPGLAGGEQFF. CDR3 DNA sequence: TGTGCCAGCAGCGCTCCGGGACTAGCGGGAGGGGAGCAGTTCTTC.

This clone has just one count. The chain recombines TRBV2 with TRBJ1-5; D may be TRBD1 (6 bases). V was pared by 7 bases and J by 6 bases, with 19 bases between. The CDR3 contains 15 residues. Germline V lookup: CDR1 SNHLY, CDR2 FYNNEI. CDR3 protein: CASNGGAQIGQPQHF. In DNA form, the CDR3 reads TGTGCCAGCAATGGGGGGGCGCAGATAGGTCAGCCCCAGCATTTT. Looking up the rest from reference TRBV2 and TRBJ1-5 gives the full variable domain: EPEVTQTPSHQVTQMGQEVILRCVPISNHLYFYWYRQILGQKVEFLVSFYNNEISEKSEIFDDQFSVERPDGSNFTLKIRSTKLEDSAMYFCASNGGAQIGQPQHFGDGTRLSIL.

The V call is TRBV2, the J call TRBJ2-3, with D perhaps matching TRBD1 (7 bases). Trimming removed 5 bases at V and 4 bases at J, with 13 bases between. The CDR3 length is 14 residues. From germline, CDR1 is SNHLY and CDR2 FYNNEI. CDR3 region: CASSTQGGPDTQYF. The CDR3, as DNA: TGTGCCAGCAGTACCCAGGGGGGACCAGATACGCAGTATTTT.